Listed here are 31 T cell receptor beta chains from one sample, sequenced in a study of neoadjuvant anti-PD-1 for oral cavity cancer. Method: immunoSEQ multiplex PCR; TCRdb's copy keeps in-frame clones and lacks some. The table lists roughly 14,000 clones, over 70% of them singletons. Sequenced here: PBMCs, sampled before nivolumab (anti-PD-1) treatment. Receptors were obtained from a person aged 35-79 years with oral cavity squamous cell carcinoma.

The genes are TRBV5-1 and TRBJ2-5; D is tentatively TRBD1 or TRBD2 (6 bases each). The CDR3 is made up of 15 amino acids. Germline CDR1 reads SGHRS; CDR2 reads YFSETQ. The V and J ends lost 4 bases and 2 bases respectively, with 15 bases between them. The CDR3 DNA reads TGCGCCAGCAGCCCGGGGGCGATAATGCAAGAGACCCAGTACTTC. It yields the protein CASSPGAIMQETQYF. The whole variable domain, remainder taken from reference TRBV5-1 and TRBJ2-5, is KAGVTQTPRYLIKTRGQQVTLSCSPISGHRSVSWYQQTPGQGLQFLFEYFSETQRNKGNFPGRFSGRQFSNSRSEMNVSTLELGDSALYLCASSPGAIMQETQYFGPGTRLLVL.

The CDR3 sequence is CAISESTGIPYNEQFF. For the CDR3, the DNA is TGTGCCATCAGTGAGTCGACAGGGATCCCCTACAATGAGCAGTTCTTC. The chain uses TRBV10-3 and TRBJ2-1, with TRBD1 identical over 7 bases. J gave up 2 bases and V 0 bases, and 4 bases lay outside the gene matches. The CDR3 loop spans 16 amino acids. CDR1 is ENHRY, CDR2 SYGVKD, per germline.

The chain joins TRBV6-1 to TRBJ2-3; TRBD1 is a possible D gene (5 bases). CDR1 MNHNS and CDR2 SASEGT come from the germline V gene. Trimming left V 6 bases short and J 6 bases short, with 16 bases between. This CDR3 has 14 amino acids. The CDR3 region is CASRRGPSTDTQYF. Written as DNA, the CDR3 is TGTGCCAGCAGAAGGGGTCCCTCCACCGATACGCAGTATTTT.

Here the CDR3 reads CASSPPSNQPQHF. The CDR3 nucleotides are TGTGCCAGCAGCCCACCGAGCAATCAGCCCCAGCATTTT. The gene calls are TRBV6-7 and TRBJ1-5; D is ambiguous. TRBV6-7 is an open reading frame, and its role is uncertain. The V and J ends lost 6 bases and 1 base respectively, with 7 bases between them. The CDR3 runs to 13 residues.

This sequence joins TRBV15 and TRBJ1-3; D remains ambiguous. V shed 1 base and J shed 0 bases, with 13 bases lying between them. The CDR3 runs to 17 residues. CDR1 and CDR2 (germline): LNHNV, YYDKDF (reference sequence). CDR3 in amino acids: CATSRGGLRDSGNTIYF. CDR3 sequence (DNA): TGTGCCACCAGCAGAGGAGGCCTTCGGGACTCTGGAAACACCATATATTTT.

This chain joins TRBV5-6 and TRBJ2-3, with 9 bases lining up with TRBD1. J was trimmed by 6 bases and V by 4 bases; bases with no gene match: 18. The CDR3 loop spans 18 amino acids. Germline CDR1 SGHDT, CDR2 YYEEEE. CDR3 in DNA: TGTGCCAGCAGCCCGGGGACAGGGTATTTGAGGCTGTCGGATACGCAGTATTTT. Its protein is CASSPGTGYLRLSDTQYF.

The chain uses TRBV5-1 and TRBJ2-7; TRBD1 is a possible D gene (5 bases). This CDR3 has 13 residues. In germline, CDR1 is SGHRS, CDR2 YFSETQ. V shed 4 bases and J shed 3 bases, with 11 bases lying between them. CDR3 protein: CASSQGRLYEQYF. CDR3 DNA: TGCGCCAGCAGCCAGGGCAGGCTCTACGAGCAGTACTTC.

The chain combines TRBV27 with TRBJ2-7, with D unclear. From germline, CDR1 is MNHEY and CDR2 SMNVEV (reference sequence). This CDR3 region has 14 residues. Trimming took off 0 bases at V and 0 bases at J, with 6 bases between the two ends. CDR3 sequence (DNA): TGTGCCAGCAGTTTATCAATATTCTCCTACGAGCAGTACTTC. This encodes CASSLSIFSYEQYF.

In its sample, this clone was seen a few times. This chain joins TRBV30 and TRBJ1-5; 8 bases fit TRBD1. The CDR3 has 13 amino acids. V lost 1 base and J lost 6; bases outside the gene matches: 2. Germline loops: CDR1 GTSNPN, CDR2 SVGIG (reference sequence). For the CDR3, the DNA is TGTGCCTGGAGTGGGACAGGGATTCAGCCCCAGCATTTT. It encodes CAWSGTGIQPQHF.

The table lists this clone with a few counts. The chain couples TRBV27 to TRBJ2-7; no reliable D call. The CDR3 loop spans 13 amino acids. Germline values: CDR1 MNHEY, CDR2 SMNVEV (reference sequence). V was cut by 5 bases and J by 3 bases, with 11 bases left in between. CDR3 residues: CASSLTYNYEQYF. CDR3 DNA: TGTGCCAGCAGTCTCACCTACAACTACGAGCAGTACTTC.

The J gene is TRBJ1-2, the V gene TRBV2, with D perhaps TRBD1 (6 bases). Germline CDR1 reads SNHLY; CDR2 reads FYNNEI. The CDR3 contains 15 residues. V lost 4 bases to trimming and J lost 2 bases, with 14 bases between them. CDR3 nucleotide sequence: TGTGCCAGCAGTGCTGTGCCGGGGGCAAACTATGGCTACACCTTC. Its protein is CASSAVPGANYGYTF.

V gene TRBV7-3 combines with J gene TRBJ2-2; 7 nucleotides line up with TRBD1. V gave up 1 base and J gave up 4 bases; unmatched junction bases: 3. Germline V CDR1 and CDR2: SGHTA, FQGTGA. This CDR3 region has 15 residues. CDR3 DNA sequence: TGTGCCAGCAGCTTAAAGGGGGCTGGCACCGGGGAGCTGTTTTTT. Translating it yields CASSLKGAGTGELFF. Full variable domain (rest looked up from reference TRBV7-3 and TRBJ2-2): GAGVSQTPSNKVTEKGKYVELRCDPISGHTALYWYRQSLGQGPEFLIYFQGTGAADDSGLPNDRFFAVRPEGSVSTLKIQRTERGDSAVYLCASSLKGAGTGELFFGEGSRLTVL.

CDR3: CASSQSSWRRTDTQYF. CDR3 DNA: TGTGCCAGCAGCCAAAGTTCCTGGCGGAGGACAGATACGCAGTATTTT. The chain couples TRBV9 to TRBJ2-3, with D perhaps matching TRBD2 (5 bases). The germline V and J ends were trimmed by 4 bases and 3 bases, with 18 bases remaining between them. The CDR3 is made up of 16 amino acids. Germline-derived CDR1 and CDR2 are SGDLS and YYNGEE.

This clone was counted only a few times. The rearrangement links TRBV5-1 to TRBJ2-1; 10 nucleotides align to TRBD2. Germline V gives CDR1 SGHRS, CDR2 YFSETQ. V lost 7 bases, J lost 5 bases, and 9 bases stayed unmatched. There are 15 residues in the CDR3. The CDR3 sequence: CASAADSGGHNEQFF. CDR3 bases: TGCGCCAGCGCGGCCGATAGCGGGGGGCACAATGAGCAGTTCTTC.

This rearrangement joins TRBV6-1 to TRBJ1-2, with a tentative D call TRBD1 (5 bases). Germline CDR1 is MNHNS and CDR2 is SASEGT. V lost 8 bases, J lost 5 bases, and 18 bases lay in between. The CDR3 contains 14 residues. For the CDR3, the DNA is TGTGCCAGCGGGGGGACGGCAATGAAGTATGGCTACACCTTC. Encoded protein: CASGGTAMKYGYTF.

This clone has a handful of counts. The chain links TRBV27 to TRBJ2-1; 7 bases fit TRBD1. The V gene end was trimmed by 6 bases and the J gene end by 3 bases; junction bases not matched to a gene: 5. The germline V gene encodes CDR1 MNHEY and CDR2 SMNVEV (reference sequence). The CDR3 totals 14 residues. The CDR3: CASRVQGIYNEQFF. For the CDR3, the DNA is TGTGCCAGCAGAGTACAGGGGATCTACAATGAGCAGTTCTTC.

This chain uses TRBV28 with TRBJ2-2; 7 bases line up with TRBD1. Unmatched junction bases numbered 7, after V lost 5 bases and J lost 4 bases. Germline assignment: CDR1 MDHEN and CDR2 SYDVKM. The CDR3 length is 15 residues. The chain's CDR3 is CASSLGTAGTGELFF. CDR3 DNA sequence: TGTGCCAGCAGTCTTGGGACAGCCGGCACCGGGGAGCTGTTTTTT.

This clone was seen only once. This chain connects TRBV6-6 to TRBJ1-5; 8 bases map to TRBD1. V lost 2 bases, J lost 7 bases, and 7 bases stayed unmatched. The germline V gene has CDR1 MNHNY and CDR2 SVGAGI (reference sequence). This CDR3 region has 15 residues. CDR3 nucleotide sequence: TGTGCCAGCAGTTACACCAAACAGGGGGGACAGCCCCAGCATTTT. It specifies CASSYTKQGGQPQHF.

This clone has more than one count but fewer than ten. This chain uses TRBV11-2 with TRBJ1-3; D remains unclear. Looked up from germline, CDR1 is SGHAT and CDR2 is FQNNGV. V was pared by 0 bases and J by 0 bases, with 6 bases between. This CDR3 region has 15 residues. The CDR3 nucleotides are TGTGCCAGCAGCTTAGATAGCAACTCTGGAAACACCATATATTTT. It yields the protein CASSLDSNSGNTIYF. The whole variable domain, remainder taken from reference TRBV11-2 and TRBJ1-3, is EAGVAQSPRYKIIEKRQSVAFWCNPISGHATLYWYQQILGQGPKLLIQFQNNGVVDDSQLPKDRFSAERLKGVDSTLKIQPAKLEDSAVYLCASSLDSNSGNTIYFGEGSWLTVV.

The chain joins TRBV29-1 to TRBJ2-5; the D is unclear. Germline V gives CDR1 SQVTM, CDR2 ANQGSEA. V was trimmed by 5 bases and J by 5 bases, leaving 9 bases between them. The CDR3 is 11 amino acids. CDR3 sequence (DNA): TGCAGCGTTCTAGTCGGCGAGACCCAGTACTTC. Amino acid sequence: CSVLVGETQYF. The variable domain in full, with the rest retrieved from reference TRBV29-1 and TRBJ2-5, is SAVISQKPSRDICQRGTSLTIQCQVDSQVTMMFWYRQQPGQSLTLIATANQGSEATYESGFVIDKFPISRPNLTFSTLTVSNMSPEDSSIYLCSVLVGETQYFGPGTRLLVL.

The chain combines TRBV7-9 with TRBJ1-1, with a tentative D call TRBD1 (6 bases). CDR1 and CDR2 (germline): SEHNR, FQNEAQ (reference sequence). V was pared by 1 base and J by 5 bases, with 14 bases between. The CDR3 runs 15 residues. In DNA, the CDR3 is TGTGCCAGCAGCTTAGAGGGGGGCTCTGGGACTGAAGCTTTCTTT. Its translation is CASSLEGGSGTEAFF.

The chain is built from TRBV28 and TRBJ1-3; the D gene is possibly TRBD1 (6 bases). V was cut by 5 bases and J by 0 bases, with 14 bases left in between. Germline CDR1 and CDR2: MDHEN and SYDVKM. The CDR3 runs 16 residues. The CDR3 loop reads CASSGGRGRSGNTIYF. The CDR3, as DNA: TGTGCCAGCAGTGGCGGCCGGGGGCGCTCTGGAAACACCATATATTTT.

A few counts support this clone. The chain is built from TRBV27 and TRBJ1-1; D not resolved. The CDR3 spans 15 residues. Trimming cost V 4 bases and J 7 bases, with 19 bases left between them. Germline V gives CDR1 MNHEY, CDR2 SMNVEV (reference sequence). The CDR3 nucleotides read TGTGCCAGCAGTTCCAAACTTTTTGGACTTAATGAAGCTTTCTTT. Translating it yields CASSSKLFGLNEAFF.

The J gene is TRBJ2-1, the V gene TRBV7-6; D not certain. The CDR3 consists of 19 residues. V lost 1 base and J 4 bases, leaving 23 bases between the germline ends. The V gene's germline CDR1 is SGHVS and CDR2 FNYEAQ. In DNA, the CDR3 is TGTGCCAGCAGCTTAGTGGGCCCTCGTCTGGGATTGGGATACAATGAGCAGTTCTTC. Protein: CASSLVGPRLGLGYNEQFF.

The rearrangement joins TRBV7-9 to TRBJ2-2; D is unresolved. Germline V gene lookup returns CDR1 SEHNR and CDR2 FQNEAQ (reference sequence). This CDR3 is 14 amino acids long. V gave up 1 base and J gave up 6 bases, with 9 bases separating them. In DNA form, the CDR3 reads TGTGCCAGCAGCTTAGACGTACCCGCCGGGGAGCTGTTTTTT. Its translation is CASSLDVPAGELFF.

This chain uses TRBV11-2 with TRBJ2-7, with TRBD2 matching 8 bases. V dropped 1 base and J dropped 2; count of bases not matched to a gene: 4. This CDR3 spans 15 amino acids. Germline V lookup: CDR1 SGHAT, CDR2 FQNNGV. CDR3 sequence reads: CASSLAGSGAYEQYF. CDR3 nucleotide sequence: TGTGCCAGCAGCTTAGCCGGTAGCGGGGCCTACGAGCAGTACTTC. The full variable domain, with the rest looked up from reference TRBV11-2 and TRBJ2-7, is EAGVAQSPRYKIIEKRQSVAFWCNPISGHATLYWYQQILGQGPKLLIQFQNNGVVDDSQLPKDRFSAERLKGVDSTLKIQPAKLEDSAVYLCASSLAGSGAYEQYFGPGTRLTVT.

The V gene is TRBV25-1, the J gene TRBJ1-2; a weak D match, TRBD1 (5 bases). CDR3 length: 12 residues. Trimming shortened V by 7 bases and J by 4 bases, and 10 bases separated the two germline ends. The V gene's germline CDR1 is MGHDK and CDR2 SYGVNS. CDR3 sequence: CASTERGYGYTF. CDR3 sequence (DNA): TGTGCCAGCACCGAGAGGGGCTATGGCTACACCTTC.

This clone came up a few times. The chain couples TRBV6-1 to TRBJ1-2; TRBD1 agrees at 7 bases. CDR1 and CDR2 from the germline V gene are MNHNS and SASEGT. This CDR3 is 14 amino acids long. V was pared by 5 bases and J by 7 bases, with 10 bases of the junction left unmatched. The CDR3 protein is CASSTSRGQLGYTF. The CDR3, as DNA: TGTGCCAGCAGTACCTCGAGGGGGCAGCTTGGCTACACCTTC.

The chain has TRBV7-9 and TRBJ2-7; TRBD2 is a possible D gene (6 bases). V was trimmed by 4 bases and J by 0 bases, leaving 10 bases between them. CDR1 and CDR2 (germline): SEHNR, FQNEAQ (reference sequence). CDR3 size: 14 residues. The CDR3 DNA sequence: TGTGCCAGCAGCTACGGGAGATTCTCCTACGAGCAGTACTTC. Amino acids: CASSYGRFSYEQYF.

The rearrangement uses TRBV5-4 and TRBJ2-5; 12 nucleotides agree with TRBD1. In germline, CDR1 is SGHNT, CDR2 YYREEE (reference sequence). CDR3 size: 16 residues. V lost 5 bases and J lost 5; bases outside the gene matches: 10. The CDR3 here is CASRDWGTGGSETQYF. Here the CDR3 DNA reads TGTGCCAGCAGGGATTGGGGGACAGGGGGCTCCGAGACCCAGTACTTC. Together with reference TRBV5-4 and TRBJ2-5, the CDR3 gives the full variable domain: ETGVTQSPTHLIKTRGQQVTLRCSSQSGHNTVSWYQQALGQGPQFIFQYYREEENGRGNFPPRFSGLQFPNYSSELNVNALELDDSALYLCASRDWGTGGSETQYFGPGTRLLVL.

V gene TRBV5-5 combines with J gene TRBJ1-1; 7 bases are shared with TRBD1. Unmatched junction bases numbered 8, after V lost 4 bases and J lost 5 bases. Germline-derived CDR1 and CDR2 are SGHKS and YYEKEE (reference sequence). This CDR3 spans 14 amino acids. The CDR3 sequence: CASSEQGWSTEAFF. DNA for the CDR3: TGTGCCAGCAGCGAACAGGGGTGGAGTACTGAAGCTTTCTTT.